A single sample gave rise to the 28 T cell receptor beta chains below, sequenced in a study of CD8+CD57+ T cells in acquired aplastic anemia. It was genomic DNA that served as the template for profiling TCR beta VDJ and CDR3. TCRdb re-derived calls from the reads in MiXCR, one entry per CDR3 protein. The sample has under 500,000 distinct CDR3 sequences, around 32% seen once. Selection for sequencing was limited to patients who had shown CD8+CD57+ cell expansion by flow cytometry. Source material: sorted CD4+, CD8+, or CD8+CD57+ T cells (not recorded which) from PBMCs. These receptors originate from a human donor with aplastic anemia.

The chain recombines TRBV9 with TRBJ2-7; TRBD1 agrees at 9 bases. The DNA end is more similar to TRBJ1-2, so the J call may be wrong. The CDR3 loop spans 17 amino acids. Looked up from germline, CDR1 is SGDLS and CDR2 is YYNGEE. The CDR3 DNA sequence: TGTGCCAGCAGACCACAGGGGGCCGGAGGGCTCAACTATGGCTACACCTTC. Protein: CASRPQGAGGLNYGYTF.

This clonotype was detected ten times or more. The rearrangement links TRBV20-1 to TRBJ2-5; 7 bases fit TRBD1. This CDR3 region has 13 residues. Germline CDR1 reads DFQATT; CDR2 reads SNEGSKA (reference sequence). Trimming removed 5 bases from V and 5 bases from J; junction bases left unmatched: 8. CDR3 in amino acids: CSAGRQGSETQYF. The DNA of the CDR3 is TGCAGTGCTGGGAGACAGGGAAGCGAGACCCAGTACTTC.

The gene calls are TRBV7-9 and TRBJ1-2, with D perhaps matching TRBD1 (6 bases). V lost 5 bases and J lost 0, with 10 bases in between. CDR3 length equals 14 residues. In germline, CDR1 is SEHNR, CDR2 FQNEAQ (reference sequence). The CDR3, as DNA: TGTGCCAGCAGCCGGGACAAAGCTAACTATGGCTACACCTTC. It encodes CASSRDKANYGYTF.

This clonotype has a count of ten or more. V gene TRBV29-1 combines with J gene TRBJ1-1, with 9 bases lining up with TRBD1. The germline V gene encodes CDR1 SQVTM and CDR2 ANQGSEA. This CDR3 is built from 13 residues. The J segment lost 4 bases and the V segment lost 4 bases, leaving 4 bases of the junction unmatched. DNA of the CDR3: TGCAGCGTTGGTCGGGACAGGGTCACTGAAGCTTTCTTT. Its protein is CSVGRDRVTEAFF.

This clonotype was recorded a few times. The chain is built from TRBV24-1 and TRBJ2-5, with 7 bases lining up with TRBD2. This CDR3 spans 14 amino acids. The V gene's germline CDR1 is KGHDR and CDR2 SFDVKD. The ends lost 5 bases at V and 7 bases at J; junction bases unmatched: 9. CDR3 residues: CATSGAGFSGTQYF. The CDR3 nucleotides read TGTGCCACCAGTGGAGCGGGGTTCTCAGGGACCCAGTACTTC.

The chain is built from TRBV6-1 and TRBJ2-3; D possibly corresponds to TRBD2 (6 bases). The CDR3 covers 15 residues. Germline CDR1 and CDR2: MNHNS and SASEGT. V dropped 2 bases and J dropped 6 bases, with 15 bases sitting between them. The CDR3 spells CASSERAGYGDTQYF. The DNA for the CDR3 is TGTGCCAGCAGTGAAAGAGCGGGTTATGGCGATACGCAGTATTTT.

CDR3 bases: TGTGCCAGCAGTGGTCCTCCGTGGGAGACCCAGTACTTC. Protein sequence: CASSGPPWETQYF. V gene TRBV6-1 combines with J gene TRBJ2-5; the D is unclear. CDR1 and CDR2 from the germline V gene are MNHNS and SASEGT. The V end was cut by 4 bases, the J end by 5 bases, with 11 bases between. The CDR3 has 13 residues.

This clonotype was detected only a few times. This chain uses TRBV11-1 with TRBJ2-3, with unresolved D. CDR3 length equals 16 residues. Germline loops: CDR1 SGHAT, CDR2 FQDESV (reference sequence). V lost 1 base and J 6 bases, leaving 17 bases between the germline ends. CDR3 sequence: CASSLVAGLELDTQYF. The CDR3 nucleotides are TGTGCCAGCAGCTTAGTAGCCGGGCTCGAGCTCGATACGCAGTATTTT.

This clonotype was detected only a few times. The chain links TRBV6-2 or TRBV6-3 to TRBJ2-5; TRBD1 agrees at 7 bases. Germline CDR1 is MNHEY and CDR2 is SVGEGT. There are 15 residues in the CDR3. V shed 6 bases, J shed 5 bases, and the junction held 12 bases outside the gene matches. The CDR3 loop reads CASREGQPTGETQYF. CDR3 nucleotides: TGTGCCAGCAGAGAGGGACAGCCAACAGGGGAGACCCAGTACTTC.

The V call is TRBV7-3, the J call TRBJ1-1; a possible D gene is TRBD1 (6 bases). This CDR3 has 14 amino acids. Germline V CDR1 and CDR2: SGHTA, FQGTGA. V lost 5 bases to trimming and J lost 4 bases, with 14 bases between them. CDR3 sequence (DNA): TGTGCCAGCAGCAAACAGGGTGCTGGCACTGAAGCTTTCTTT. It yields the protein CASSKQGAGTEAFF.

In this sample, this clonotype turned up a few times. This chain joins TRBV4-1 and TRBJ1-5; D is perhaps TRBD1 (6 bases). Germline V gene sequence: CDR1 MGHRA, CDR2 YSYEKL. V was trimmed by 0 bases and J by 1 base, leaving 10 bases between them. The CDR3 is 16 residues long. For the CDR3, the DNA is TGCGCCAGCAGCCAAGATCGAGACAGGAGCAATCAGCCCCAGCATTTT. Amino acid sequence: CASSQDRDRSNQPQHF.

The V and J genes are TRBV4-1 and TRBJ2-1; TRBD2 aligns across 8 bases. Unmatched junction bases numbered 7, after V lost 4 bases and J lost 5 bases. This CDR3 contains 15 residues. Germline V lookup: CDR1 MGHRA, CDR2 YSYEKL. The CDR3 nucleotides read TGCGCCAGCAGCCCGTCCCCAGCGGGAGACAATGAGCAGTTCTTC. It encodes CASSPSPAGDNEQFF.

The chain uses TRBV7-2 and TRBJ2-7, with 9 bases aligning to TRBD1. CDR1 SGHTA and CDR2 FQGNSA come from the germline V gene. The CDR3 has 13 amino acids. V dropped 5 bases and J dropped 5; count of bases not matched to a gene: 4. CDR3 region: CASSRGQGNEQYF. The CDR3 coding sequence is TGTGCCAGCAGCCGCGGACAGGGGAACGAGCAGTACTTC.

V is TRBV7-3 and J is TRBJ2-1; 10 bases agree with TRBD1. The CDR3 runs 16 residues. Germline CDR1 reads SGHTA; CDR2 reads FQGTGA. V was pared by 5 bases and J by 6 bases, with 10 bases of the junction left unmatched. CDR3 sequence (DNA): TGTGCCAGCAGCGCACACCGGGACAGGGGATTCAATGAGCAGTTCTTC. It codes for CASSAHRDRGFNEQFF. The variable domain in full, completed from reference TRBV7-3 and TRBJ2-1, reads GAGVSQTPSNKVTEKGKYVELRCDPISGHTALYWYRQSLGQGPEFLIYFQGTGAADDSGLPNDRFFAVRPEGSVSTLKIQRTERGDSAVYLCASSAHRDRGFNEQFFGPGTRLTVL.

In the case of this clonotype: This may stem from a read error, because a much larger clone lies one nucleotide away. The chain joins TRBV29-1 to TRBJ2-1; D may be TRBD2 (5 bases). From germline, CDR1 is SQVTM and CDR2 ANQGSEA. The CDR3 runs to 12 residues. DNA of the CDR3: TGCAGCGTTTTAGAGGGAGCCAATAAGCAGTTCTTC. Encoded protein: CSVLEGANKQFF.

This clonotype has only a few counts. The rearrangement links TRBV9 to TRBJ1-1, with D unresolved. Per the germline V gene, CDR1 is SGDLS and CDR2 is YYNGEE. The CDR3 covers 14 residues. Trimming left V 0 bases short and J 2 bases short, with 8 bases between. CDR3 protein: CASSVGSSNTEAFF. Written as DNA, the CDR3 is TGTGCCAGCAGCGTAGGAAGTAGCAACACTGAAGCTTTCTTT.

This clonotype has at least ten counts. This chain uses TRBV12-3 or TRBV12-4 with TRBJ1-2, with D perhaps TRBD1 (5 bases). V was clipped by 6 bases and J by 7 bases, with 12 bases between them. CDR3 size: 12 residues. The CDR3 DNA reads TGTGCCAGCAGGCCCCAGGGACGTGGCTACACCTTC. This translates into CASRPQGRGYTF.

With regard to this clonotype: A much more abundant neighbour one base away suggests this may be a read error. This chain uses TRBV20-1 with TRBJ2-5; the D gene is possibly TRBD2 (5 bases). Looked up from germline, CDR1 is DFQATT and CDR2 is SNEGSKA (reference sequence). The CDR3 runs 11 residues. The V and J ends lost 6 bases and 5 bases respectively, with 10 bases between them. The CDR3 DNA reads TGCAGTGCCCCAAGGGAGGAGACCCAGTACTTC. Amino acid sequence: CSAPREETQYF.

For this clonotype: One junction end disagrees with the germline gene, perhaps due to a read error. V usage is TRBV10-3 and J usage is TRBJ1-5; the match to TRBD1 covers 11 bases. This CDR3 region has 17 residues. In germline, CDR1 is ENHRY, CDR2 SYGVKD. The CDR3 region is CASSQGQGAFSNQPQHF. CDR3 coding DNA: TGTGCCAGCAGTCAAGGACAGGGGGCTTTTAGCAATCAGCCCCAGCATTTT.

This clonotype was observed a handful of times. The genes are TRBV9 and TRBJ2-3; 8 positions agree with TRBD2. Per germline, CDR1 SGDLS and CDR2 YYNGEE. The length of the CDR3 is 16 residues. V lost 3 bases and J lost 1; bases outside the gene matches: 7. The CDR3 spells CASSARGAGGTDTQYF. CDR3 coding DNA: TGTGCCAGCAGCGCCCGGGGAGCGGGGGGCACAGATACGCAGTATTTT.

This clonotype came up a few times. The CDR3 spells CASSLGRRGSSYNEQFF. Here the CDR3 DNA reads TGTGCCAGCAGCTTAGGTCGGCGGGGGAGCTCCTACAATGAGCAGTTCTTC. The rearrangement joins TRBV7-2 to TRBJ2-1, with 7 nucleotides matching TRBD2. Germline trimming cut 1 base from V and 0 bases from J; bases unmatched to any gene: 6. The CDR3 is 17 amino acids. Germline V gene sequence: CDR1 SGHTA, CDR2 FQGNSA.

This clonotype came up many times. This chain links TRBV10-2 with TRBJ1-5, with 8 bases that match TRBD1. Germline V gives CDR1 WSHSY, CDR2 SAAADI. With V trimmed by 6 bases and J by 0 bases, 10 bases remained unmatched. The CDR3 is 17 residues long. The CDR3 DNA follows: TGCGCCAGCAGGACAGGGGAGGGGGTTTATAGCAATCAGCCCCAGCATTTT. It yields the protein CASRTGEGVYSNQPQHF.

Remarks on this clonotype: A much larger clone lies one base from this, so it may be a read error. The chain has TRBV19 and TRBJ1-1; D unresolved. The CDR3 runs 12 residues. Germline CDR1 reads LNHDA; CDR2 reads SQIVND (reference sequence). V was trimmed by 10 bases and J by 4 bases, leaving 13 bases between them. CDR3 nucleotides: TGTGCCACCGATAGTTTGAGCACTGAAGCTTTCTTT. Protein sequence: CATDSLSTEAFF.

Only a few counts were recorded for this clonotype. The chain employs TRBV11-1 and TRBJ2-3; perhaps TRBD2 as D (5 bases). Germline V gives CDR1 SGHAT, CDR2 FQDESV (reference sequence). The CDR3 totals 15 residues. V shed 4 bases and J shed 1 base, with 12 bases lying between them. The CDR3 spells CASSSGRTGTDTQYF. In DNA, the CDR3 is TGTGCCAGCAGCTCGGGCCGGACTGGCACAGATACGCAGTATTTT.

As to this clonotype: A read error is possible here, since a much larger clone lies one base away. This sequence joins TRBV25-1 and TRBJ2-7; TRBD2 is a possible D gene (6 bases). CDR1 is MGHDK and CDR2 is SYGVNS in the germline V gene. V lost 6 bases and J 9 bases, leaving 27 bases between the germline ends. CDR3 length: 16 residues. Written as DNA, the CDR3 is TGTGCCAGCAGCCCCGGCGGAGCGGGCGCGACGCGAGGGCAGTACTTC. Translation gives CASSPGGAGATRGQYF.

Ten or more counts support this clonotype. J is TRBJ2-1 and V is TRBV2; D gene unclear. The CDR3 runs to 11 residues. The V gene's germline CDR1 is SNHLY and CDR2 FYNNEI. Trimming stripped 5 bases from V and 11 bases from J, with 10 bases between. This CDR3 is CASSRLEKQFF. The CDR3 DNA is TGTGCCAGCAGTCGACTGGAGAAGCAGTTCTTC. Using reference TRBV2 and TRBJ2-1 for the parts outside the CDR3, the full variable domain is EPEVTQTPSHQVTQMGQEVILRCVPISNHLYFYWYRQILGQKVEFLVSFYNNEISEKSEIFDDQFSVERPDGSNFTLKIRSTKLEDSAMYFCASSRLEKQFFGPGTRLTVL.

The V call is TRBV19, the J call TRBJ2-7, with D maybe TRBD1 (5 bases). This CDR3 region has 15 residues. The V end lost 10 bases, the J end lost 2 bases, and 21 bases lay between the germline ends. Germline lookup yields CDR1 LNHDA and CDR2 SQIVND (reference sequence). The DNA for the CDR3 is TGTGCCAACAGCCAAGACGGACACACCGCCTACGAGCAGTACTTC. As protein: CANSQDGHTAYEQYF.

This clonotype was recorded a few times. The J gene is TRBJ2-3, the V gene TRBV19; D is possibly TRBD2 (5 bases). V lost 9 bases to trimming and J lost 7 bases, with 23 bases between them. Germline CDR1 LNHDA, CDR2 SQIVND (reference sequence). The CDR3 length is 15 residues. Here the CDR3 reads CASSLAVSGRNTQYF. The CDR3 bases are TGTGCCAGCAGCTTGGCCGTGAGCGGCAGAAATACGCAGTATTTT.